The subject of this entry is one T cell receptor (beta chain). The antigen is unknown. The data were obtained in a study of T cell repertoires in cytomegalovirus infection. Across the study: It was the public TCR beta signatures that indicated both CMV infection and matching HLA type.

Study results and caveats: HLA-C-restricted TCR beta clonotypes specific for CMV led the ex vivo response.

TCRdb reprocessed the reads with MiXCR, giving one entry per CDR3 protein. The sample yields around 100,000 distinct CDR3 sequences, about 9.4% seen once. This CDR3 spans 18 amino acids. V shed 6 bases and J shed 12 bases, with 33 bases lying between them. Germline lookup yields CDR1 LNHDA and CDR2 SQIVND (reference sequence). The source is a human donor in good health (CMV status not recorded). Some clones in this sample may be carry-over from other donors' samples. The sample was PBMCs, sequenced either directly or after in vitro stimulation (not recorded which). The chain combines TRBV19 with TRBJ2-1; D may be TRBD1 (6 bases). The CDR3 loop is CASSIKGWTGQPTMRQFF. The CDR3 bases are TGTGCCAGTAGCATAAAGGGATGGACCGGACAGCCTACAATGAGGCAGTTCTTC.